This T cell receptor (beta chain) was profiled in a study of cytotoxic CD8 clonotypes in ibrutinib-treated CLL. Across the study: The samples contained hundreds of thousands of productive templates on average. They also contained an average of about 94,000 productive rearrangements. Study-level results: Sampling times (in sustained-remission versus progressing patients) were not the same.

Researchers set a sequencing depth target of 1 in 200,000 to 1 in 1 million T cells. Sequencing was performed with immunoSEQ multiplex PCR; in TCRdb, only in-frame clones are kept and a portion is missing. This sample carries about 68,000 clones, 68% of them seen once, and the ten largest clones take under 6%. Turning to this clone: No antigen is known for it.

This CDR3 is built from 14 residues. From germline, CDR1 is SGHVS and CDR2 FQNEAQ. V was clipped by 0 bases and J by 4 bases, with 9 bases between them. Sample: PBMCs, taken after 12 months of ibrutinib treatment. This clonotype was obtained from a human donor with chronic lymphocytic leukemia. The V and J genes are TRBV7-8 and TRBJ1-2; the D is unclear. As DNA, the CDR3 is TGTGCCAGCAGCTTAGCGCCCGACGTCTATGGCTACACCTTC. It yields the protein CASSLAPDVYGYTF.